Reported below is one TCR beta chain. Its antigen remains unknown. Looked up from germline, CDR1 is MNHEY and CDR2 is SMNVEV (reference sequence). V lost 5 bases to trimming and J lost 3 bases; unmatched junction nucleotides: 6. The CDR3 totals 14 residues. The sample is drawn from a study of shared clonotypes between healthy human individuals. Points from the study as a whole: Tissue TCR repertoires likely differ from these blood-only repertoires. With few donors, the genetic and exposure-history diversity represented was limited.

Those who donated were healthy HIV-negative adults, with no recent acute infections or vaccinations reported. Sequencing was performed with immunoSEQ multiplex PCR; in TCRdb, only in-frame clones are kept and a portion is missing. The data contain about 490,000 clones, more than 75% of them singletons. This rearrangement joins TRBV27 to TRBJ1-1, with 7 bases fitting TRBD1. The sample taken for sequencing was PBMCs. This clonotype was sampled from a woman aged 35 to 49 in good health. Some clones in this sample may be carry-over from other donors' samples. The CDR3 nucleotides read TGTGCCAGCAGTATGCAGGGGGGATACACTGAAGCTTTCTTT. This encodes CASSMQGGYTEAFF.